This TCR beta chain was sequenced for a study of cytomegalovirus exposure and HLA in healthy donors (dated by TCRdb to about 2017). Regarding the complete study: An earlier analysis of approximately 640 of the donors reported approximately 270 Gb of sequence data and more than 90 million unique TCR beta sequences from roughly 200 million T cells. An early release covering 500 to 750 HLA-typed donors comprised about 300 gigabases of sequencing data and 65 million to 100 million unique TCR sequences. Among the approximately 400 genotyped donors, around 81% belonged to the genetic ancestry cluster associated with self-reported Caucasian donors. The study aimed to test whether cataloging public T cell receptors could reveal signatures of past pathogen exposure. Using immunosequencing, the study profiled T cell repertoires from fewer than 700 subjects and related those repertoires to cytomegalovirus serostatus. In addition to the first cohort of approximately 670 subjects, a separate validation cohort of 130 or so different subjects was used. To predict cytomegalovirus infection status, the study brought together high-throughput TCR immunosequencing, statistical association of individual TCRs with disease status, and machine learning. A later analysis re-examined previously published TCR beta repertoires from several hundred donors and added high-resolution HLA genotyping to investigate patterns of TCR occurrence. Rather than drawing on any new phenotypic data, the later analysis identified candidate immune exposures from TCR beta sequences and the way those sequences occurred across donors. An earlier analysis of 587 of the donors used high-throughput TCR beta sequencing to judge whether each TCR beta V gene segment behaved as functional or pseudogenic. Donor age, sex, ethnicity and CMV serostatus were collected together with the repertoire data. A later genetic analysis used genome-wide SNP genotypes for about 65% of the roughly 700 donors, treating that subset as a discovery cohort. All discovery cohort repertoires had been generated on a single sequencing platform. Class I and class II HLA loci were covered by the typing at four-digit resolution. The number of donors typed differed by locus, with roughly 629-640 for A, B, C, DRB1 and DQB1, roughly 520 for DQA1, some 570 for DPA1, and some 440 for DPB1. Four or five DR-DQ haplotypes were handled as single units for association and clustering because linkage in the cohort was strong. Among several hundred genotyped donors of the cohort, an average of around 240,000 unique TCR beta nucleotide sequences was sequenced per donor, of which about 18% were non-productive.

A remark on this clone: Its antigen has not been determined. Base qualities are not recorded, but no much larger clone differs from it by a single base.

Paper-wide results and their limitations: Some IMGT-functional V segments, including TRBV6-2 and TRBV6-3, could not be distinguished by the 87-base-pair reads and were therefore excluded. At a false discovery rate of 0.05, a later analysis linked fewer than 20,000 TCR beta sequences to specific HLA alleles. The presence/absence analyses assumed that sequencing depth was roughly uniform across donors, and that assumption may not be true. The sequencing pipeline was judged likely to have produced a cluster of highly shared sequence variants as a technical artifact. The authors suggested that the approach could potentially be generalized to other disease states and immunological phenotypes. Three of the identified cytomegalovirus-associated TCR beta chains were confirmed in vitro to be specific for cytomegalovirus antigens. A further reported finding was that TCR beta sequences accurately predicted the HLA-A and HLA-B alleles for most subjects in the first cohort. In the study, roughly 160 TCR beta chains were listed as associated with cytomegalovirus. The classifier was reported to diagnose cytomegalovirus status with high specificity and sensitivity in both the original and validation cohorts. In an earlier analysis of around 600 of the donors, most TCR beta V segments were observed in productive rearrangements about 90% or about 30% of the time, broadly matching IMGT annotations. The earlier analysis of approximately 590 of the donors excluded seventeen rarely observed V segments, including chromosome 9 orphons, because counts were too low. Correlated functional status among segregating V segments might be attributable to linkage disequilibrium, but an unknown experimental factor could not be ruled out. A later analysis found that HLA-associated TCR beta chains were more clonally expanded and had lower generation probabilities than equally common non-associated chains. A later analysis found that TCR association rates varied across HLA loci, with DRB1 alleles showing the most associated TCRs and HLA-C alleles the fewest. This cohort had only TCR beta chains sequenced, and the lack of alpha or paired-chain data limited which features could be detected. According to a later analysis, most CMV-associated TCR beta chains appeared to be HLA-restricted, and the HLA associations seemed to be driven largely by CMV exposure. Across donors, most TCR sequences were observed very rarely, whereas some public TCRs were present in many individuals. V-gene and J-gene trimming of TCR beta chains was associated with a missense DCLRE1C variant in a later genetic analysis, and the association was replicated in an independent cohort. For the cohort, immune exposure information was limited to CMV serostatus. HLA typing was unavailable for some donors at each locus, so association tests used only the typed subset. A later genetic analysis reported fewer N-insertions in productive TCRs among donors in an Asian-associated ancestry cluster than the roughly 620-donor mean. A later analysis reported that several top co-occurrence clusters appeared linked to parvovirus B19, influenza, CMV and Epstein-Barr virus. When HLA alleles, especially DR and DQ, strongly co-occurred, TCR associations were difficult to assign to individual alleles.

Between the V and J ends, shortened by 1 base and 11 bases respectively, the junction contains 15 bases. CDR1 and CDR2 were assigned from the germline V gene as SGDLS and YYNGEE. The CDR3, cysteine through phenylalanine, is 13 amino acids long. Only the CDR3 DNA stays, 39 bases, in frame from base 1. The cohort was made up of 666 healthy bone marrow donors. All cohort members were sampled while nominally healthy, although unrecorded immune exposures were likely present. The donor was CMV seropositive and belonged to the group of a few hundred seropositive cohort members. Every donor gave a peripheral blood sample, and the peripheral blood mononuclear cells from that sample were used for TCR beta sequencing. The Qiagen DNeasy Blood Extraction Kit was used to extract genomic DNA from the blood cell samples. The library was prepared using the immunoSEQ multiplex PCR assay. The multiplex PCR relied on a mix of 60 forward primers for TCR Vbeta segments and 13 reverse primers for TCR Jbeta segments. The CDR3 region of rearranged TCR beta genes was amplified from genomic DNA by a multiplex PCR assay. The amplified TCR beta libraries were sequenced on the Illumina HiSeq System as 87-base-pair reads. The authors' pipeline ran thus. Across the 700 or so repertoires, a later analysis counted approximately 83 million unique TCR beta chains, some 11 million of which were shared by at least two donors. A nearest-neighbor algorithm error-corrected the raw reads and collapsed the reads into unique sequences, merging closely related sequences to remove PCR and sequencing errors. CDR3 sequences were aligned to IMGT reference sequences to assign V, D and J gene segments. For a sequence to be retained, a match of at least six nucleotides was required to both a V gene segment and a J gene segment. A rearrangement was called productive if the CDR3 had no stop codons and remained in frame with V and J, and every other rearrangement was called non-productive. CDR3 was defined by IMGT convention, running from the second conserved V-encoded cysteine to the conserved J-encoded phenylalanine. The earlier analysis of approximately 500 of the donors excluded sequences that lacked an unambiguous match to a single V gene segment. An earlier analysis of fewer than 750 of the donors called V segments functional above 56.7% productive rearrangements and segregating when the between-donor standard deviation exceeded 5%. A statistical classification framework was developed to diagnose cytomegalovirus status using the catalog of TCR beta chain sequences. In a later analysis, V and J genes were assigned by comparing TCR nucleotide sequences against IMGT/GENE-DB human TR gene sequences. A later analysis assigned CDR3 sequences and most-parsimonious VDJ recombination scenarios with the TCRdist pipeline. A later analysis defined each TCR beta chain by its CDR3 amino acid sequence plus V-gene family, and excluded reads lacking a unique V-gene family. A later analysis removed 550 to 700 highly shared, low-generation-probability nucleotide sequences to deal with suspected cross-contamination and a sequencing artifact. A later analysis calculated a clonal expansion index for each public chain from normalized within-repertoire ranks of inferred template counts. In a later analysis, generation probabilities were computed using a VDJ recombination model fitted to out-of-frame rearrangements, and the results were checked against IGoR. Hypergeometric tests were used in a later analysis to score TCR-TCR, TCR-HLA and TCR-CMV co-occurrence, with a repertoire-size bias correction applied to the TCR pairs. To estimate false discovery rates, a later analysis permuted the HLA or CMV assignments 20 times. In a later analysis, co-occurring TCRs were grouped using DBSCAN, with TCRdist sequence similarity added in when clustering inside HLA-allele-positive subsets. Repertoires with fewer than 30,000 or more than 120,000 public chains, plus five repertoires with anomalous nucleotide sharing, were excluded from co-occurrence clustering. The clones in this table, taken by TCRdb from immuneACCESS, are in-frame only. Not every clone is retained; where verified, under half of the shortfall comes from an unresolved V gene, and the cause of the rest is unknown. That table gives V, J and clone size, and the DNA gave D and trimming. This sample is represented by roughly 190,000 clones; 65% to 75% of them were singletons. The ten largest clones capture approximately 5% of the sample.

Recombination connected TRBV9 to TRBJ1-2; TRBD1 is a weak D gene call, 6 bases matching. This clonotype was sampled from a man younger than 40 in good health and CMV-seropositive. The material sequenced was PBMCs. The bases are TGTGCCAGCAGCGTAATAGGGGGTGAGAGGTACACCTTC. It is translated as CASSVIGGERYTF.